This TCR beta chain originates from a study of cytotoxic CD8 clonotypes in ibrutinib-treated CLL. Germline V lookup: CDR1 LNHNV, CDR2 YYDKDF (reference sequence). The CDR3 length is 18 residues. Trimming took off 0 bases at V and 2 bases at J, with 18 bases between the two ends. Regarding the study as a whole: Clonality showed a rise at ibrutinib response that reversed toward baseline at progression. Among the clonotypes, public ones were uncommon and contracted or held stable on treatment.

Comments on this clone: What it binds is not known.

Profiling relied on immunoSEQ multiplex PCR, and the TCRdb table lists in-frame clones only, not all of them. The table includes 270,000 or so clones, approximately 79% detected once. The material sequenced was PBMCs, taken at disease progression, from a patient treated with ibrutinib. This TCR was sampled from a human donor with chronic lymphocytic leukemia. The chain combines TRBV15 with TRBJ2-3; D is unclear. This CDR3 reads CATSRDPPRSIATDTQYF. The CDR3 DNA sequence: TGTGCCACCAGCAGAGACCCCCCCCGGAGTATTGCCACAGATACGCAGTATTTT.